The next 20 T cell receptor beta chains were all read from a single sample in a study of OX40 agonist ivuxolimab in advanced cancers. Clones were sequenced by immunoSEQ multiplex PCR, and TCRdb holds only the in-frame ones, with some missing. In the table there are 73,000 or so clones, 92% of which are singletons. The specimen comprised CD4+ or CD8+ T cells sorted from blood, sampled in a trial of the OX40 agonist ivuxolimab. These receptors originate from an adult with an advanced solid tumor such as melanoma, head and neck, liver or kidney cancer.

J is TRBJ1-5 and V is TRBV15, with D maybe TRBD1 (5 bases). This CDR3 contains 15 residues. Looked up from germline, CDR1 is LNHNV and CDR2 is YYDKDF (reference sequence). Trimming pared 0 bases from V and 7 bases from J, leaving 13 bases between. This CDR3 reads CATSRDRQGPQPQHF. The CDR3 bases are TGTGCCACCAGCAGAGATAGGCAGGGACCCCAGCCCCAGCATTTT.

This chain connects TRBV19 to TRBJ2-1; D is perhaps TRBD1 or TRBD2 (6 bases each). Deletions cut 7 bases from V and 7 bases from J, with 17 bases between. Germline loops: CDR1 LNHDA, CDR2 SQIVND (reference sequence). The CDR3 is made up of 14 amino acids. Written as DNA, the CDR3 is TGTGCCAGTACCTCTGAAGGGGGGTGGAATGAGCAGTTCTTC. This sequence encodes CASTSEGGWNEQFF.

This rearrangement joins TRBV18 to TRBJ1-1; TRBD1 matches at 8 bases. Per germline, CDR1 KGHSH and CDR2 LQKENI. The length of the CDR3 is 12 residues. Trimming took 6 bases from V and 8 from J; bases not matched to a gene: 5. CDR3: CASSPTGGEAFF. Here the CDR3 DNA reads TGTGCCAGCTCCCCCACAGGGGGAGAAGCTTTCTTT. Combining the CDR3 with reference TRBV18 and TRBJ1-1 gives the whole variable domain NAGVMQNPRHLVRRRGQEARLRCSPMKGHSHVYWYRQLPEEGLKFMVYLQKENIIDESGMPKERFSAEFPKEGPSILRIQQVVRGDSAAYFCASSPTGGEAFFGQGTRLTVV.

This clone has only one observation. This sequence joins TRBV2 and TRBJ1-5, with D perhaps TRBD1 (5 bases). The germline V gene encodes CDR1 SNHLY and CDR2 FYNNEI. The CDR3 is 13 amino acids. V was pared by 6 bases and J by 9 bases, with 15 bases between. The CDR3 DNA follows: TGTGCCAGCAGGGAGGACGGGGGATCGCCCCAGCATTTT. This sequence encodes CASREDGGSPQHF.

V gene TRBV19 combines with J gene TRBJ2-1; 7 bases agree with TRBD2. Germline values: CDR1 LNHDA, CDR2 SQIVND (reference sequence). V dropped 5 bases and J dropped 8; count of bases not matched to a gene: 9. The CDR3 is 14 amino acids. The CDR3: CASSSTLGGDEQFF. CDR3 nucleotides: TGTGCCAGTAGTTCCACCCTGGGGGGGGATGAGCAGTTCTTC.

Here the CDR3 reads CASSVGRVTGELFF. In DNA, the CDR3 is TGCGCCAGCAGTGTTGGCAGGGTCACCGGGGAGCTGTTTTTT. The V call is TRBV10-2, the J call TRBJ2-2, with D possibly matching TRBD1 (5 bases). This CDR3 region has 14 residues. Germline CDR1 and CDR2: WSHSY and SAAADI. The V end lost 4 bases, the J end lost 4 bases, and 10 bases lay between the germline ends.

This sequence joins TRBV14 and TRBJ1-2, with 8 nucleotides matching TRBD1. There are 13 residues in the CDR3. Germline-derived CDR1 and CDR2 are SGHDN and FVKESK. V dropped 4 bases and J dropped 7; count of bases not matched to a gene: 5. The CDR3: CASSLDRVGGYTF. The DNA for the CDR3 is TGTGCCAGCAGCCTGGACAGGGTTGGTGGCTACACCTTC. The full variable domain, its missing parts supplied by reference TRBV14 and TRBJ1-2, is EAGVTQFPSHSVIEKGQTVTLRCDPISGHDNLYWYRRVMGKEIKFLLHFVKESKQDESGMPNNRFLAERTGGTYSTLKVQPAELEDSGVYFCASSLDRVGGYTFGSGTRLTVV.

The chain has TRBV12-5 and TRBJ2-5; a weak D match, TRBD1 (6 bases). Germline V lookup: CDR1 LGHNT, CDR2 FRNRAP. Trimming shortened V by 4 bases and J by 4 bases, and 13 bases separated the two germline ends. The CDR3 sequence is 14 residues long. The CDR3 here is CASGSTTGLETQYF. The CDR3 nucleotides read TGTGCTAGTGGTTCCACGACAGGACTAGAGACCCAGTACTTC.

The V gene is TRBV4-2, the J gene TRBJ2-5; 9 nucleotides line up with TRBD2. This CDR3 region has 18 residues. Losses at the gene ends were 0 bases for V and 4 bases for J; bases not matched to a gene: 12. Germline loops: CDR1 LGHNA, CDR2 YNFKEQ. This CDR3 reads CASSQELAGGPRLETQYF. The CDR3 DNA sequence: TGTGCCAGCAGCCAAGAATTGGCGGGAGGGCCGAGACTAGAGACCCAGTACTTC.

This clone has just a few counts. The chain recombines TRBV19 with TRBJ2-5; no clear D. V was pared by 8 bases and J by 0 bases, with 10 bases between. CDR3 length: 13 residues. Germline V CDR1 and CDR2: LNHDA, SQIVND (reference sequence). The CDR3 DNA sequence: TGTGCCAGTTCAACCAGGAACCAAGAGACCCAGTACTTC. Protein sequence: CASSTRNQETQYF.

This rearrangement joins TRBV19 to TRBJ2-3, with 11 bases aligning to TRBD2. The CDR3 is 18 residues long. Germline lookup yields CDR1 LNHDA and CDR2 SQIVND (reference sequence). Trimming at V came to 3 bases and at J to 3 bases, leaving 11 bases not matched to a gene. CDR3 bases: TGTGCCAGTAGTATCCGGGTCCAACTAGCGGGAGTGACAGATACGCAGTATTTT. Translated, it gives CASSIRVQLAGVTDTQYF.

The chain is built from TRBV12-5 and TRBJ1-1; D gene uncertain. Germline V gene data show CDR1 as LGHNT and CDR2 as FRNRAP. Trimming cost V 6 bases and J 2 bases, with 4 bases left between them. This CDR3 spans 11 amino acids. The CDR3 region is CASGLNTEAFF. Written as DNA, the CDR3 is TGTGCTAGTGGACTTAACACTGAAGCTTTCTTT.

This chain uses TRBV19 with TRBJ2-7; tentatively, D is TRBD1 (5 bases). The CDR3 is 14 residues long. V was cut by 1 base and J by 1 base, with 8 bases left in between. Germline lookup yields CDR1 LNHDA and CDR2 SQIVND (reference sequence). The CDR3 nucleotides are TGTGCCAGTAGTATAGCCAGGGATTCCTACGAGCAGTACTTC. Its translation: CASSIARDSYEQYF. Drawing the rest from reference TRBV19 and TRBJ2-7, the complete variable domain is DGGITQSPKYLFRKEGQNVTLSCEQNLNHDAMYWYRQDPGQGLRLIYYSQIVNDFQKGDIAEGYSVSREKKESFPLTVTSAQKNPTAFYLCASSIARDSYEQYFGPGTRLTVT.

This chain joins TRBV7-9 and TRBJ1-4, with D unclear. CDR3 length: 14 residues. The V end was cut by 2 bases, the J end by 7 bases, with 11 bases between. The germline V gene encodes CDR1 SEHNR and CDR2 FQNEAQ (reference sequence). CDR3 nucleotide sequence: TGTGCCAGCAGCTTAAGTATAGGGATTGAAAAACTGTTTTTT. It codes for CASSLSIGIEKLFF.

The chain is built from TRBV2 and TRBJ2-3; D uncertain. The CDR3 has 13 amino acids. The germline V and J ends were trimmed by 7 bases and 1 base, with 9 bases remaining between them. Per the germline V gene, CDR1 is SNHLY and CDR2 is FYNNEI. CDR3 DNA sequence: TGTGCCAGCATTAAGGCCCGCACAGATACGCAGTATTTT. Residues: CASIKARTDTQYF.

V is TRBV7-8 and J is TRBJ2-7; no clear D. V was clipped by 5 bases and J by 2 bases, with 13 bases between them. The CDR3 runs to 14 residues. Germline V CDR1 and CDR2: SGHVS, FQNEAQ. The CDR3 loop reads CASSVTLGTYEQYF. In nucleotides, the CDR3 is TGTGCCAGCAGCGTAACTCTGGGGACCTACGAGCAGTACTTC. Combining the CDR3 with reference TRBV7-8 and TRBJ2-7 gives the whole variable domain GAGVSQSPRYKVAKRGQDVALRCDPISGHVSLFWYQQALGQGPEFLTYFQNEAQLDKSGLPSDRFFAERPEGSVSTLKIQRTQQEDSAVYLCASSVTLGTYEQYFGPGTRLTVT.

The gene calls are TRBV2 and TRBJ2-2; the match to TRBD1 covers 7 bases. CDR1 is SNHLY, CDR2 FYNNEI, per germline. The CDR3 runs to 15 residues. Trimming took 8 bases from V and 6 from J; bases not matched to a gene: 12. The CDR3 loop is CASGRQGQPSGELFF. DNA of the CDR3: TGTGCCAGCGGGCGACAGGGACAACCTTCCGGGGAGCTGTTTTTT.

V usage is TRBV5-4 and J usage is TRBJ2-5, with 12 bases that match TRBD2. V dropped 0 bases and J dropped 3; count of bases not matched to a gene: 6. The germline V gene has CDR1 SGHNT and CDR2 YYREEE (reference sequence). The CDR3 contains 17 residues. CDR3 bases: TGTGCCAGCAGCTTGGAGAGACTAGCGGGAGAGAAAGAGACCCAGTACTTC. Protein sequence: CASSLERLAGEKETQYF.

The CDR3, as DNA: TGTGCCAGCAGTTCCCCCTATAGCGGGAGAGAGAGAGATACGCAGTATTTT. This translates into CASSSPYSGRERDTQYF. The chain carries TRBV27 and TRBJ2-3; TRBD2 aligns across 9 bases. V trimming: 4 bases; J trimming: 5 bases; junction bases outside the gene matches: 13. Germline V gene data show CDR1 as MNHEY and CDR2 as SMNVEV (reference sequence). There are 17 residues in the CDR3.

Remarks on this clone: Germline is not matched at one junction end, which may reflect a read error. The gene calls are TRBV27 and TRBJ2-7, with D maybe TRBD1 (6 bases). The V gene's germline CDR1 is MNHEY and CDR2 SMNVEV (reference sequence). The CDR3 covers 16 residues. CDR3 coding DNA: TGTGCCAGCAGTCTATCCTTCGGGGACATCGCCTACGAGCAGTACTTC. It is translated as CASSLSFGDIAYEQYF.